This TCR beta chain comes out of a study of blood T cell repertoires in COVID-19. In the study overall: Spain, Italy and the United States supplied samples that represented acute and convalescent COVID-19.

The sample holds one count of this clone. The repertoire was sequenced with immunoSEQ multiplex PCR; TCRdb's copy has only in-frame clones and lacks some. The table includes approximately 54,000 clones, 90% to 95% detected once. The CDR3 covers 17 residues. Looked up from germline, CDR1 is LGHDT and CDR2 is YNNKEL (reference sequence). With 0 bases clipped from V and 6 bases from J, the junction kept 9 bases outside the gene matches. J is TRBJ2-1 and V is TRBV3-1 (or the pseudogene TRBV3-2); 9 bases align to TRBD2. The source of this sequence is a man aged 45-65 years with acute or convalescent COVID-19. Sequenced input: peripheral blood. CDR3 nucleotide sequence: TGTGCCAGCAGCCAAGATTTTTTAGCGGGAGCCCCCAATGAGCAGTTCTTC. Protein: CASSQDFLAGAPNEQFF.